Each of the 26 T cell receptor beta chains below was sequenced from the same sample in a study of cytomegalovirus exposure and HLA in healthy donors. The PCR employed 60 Vbeta primers together with 13 Jbeta primers. Produced via immunoSEQ multiplex PCR; TCRdb's table is partial and in-frame only. In the table there are more than 100,000 clones, about 74% of which are singletons. Source material: PBMCs. These receptors came from a woman between 50 and 59 years old in good health and CMV-seropositive.

For the CDR3, the DNA is TGCGCCAGCAGCCAAGATATGGGGGCAGGGACGAATTTTGAAGCTTTCTTT. It codes for CASSQDMGAGTNFEAFF. The rearrangement uses TRBV4-1 and TRBJ1-1; TRBD1 is a possible D gene (6 bases). V lost 0 bases and J 7 bases, leaving 21 bases between the germline ends. There are 17 residues in the CDR3. Germline CDR1 MGHRA, CDR2 YSYEKL.

This clone was detected once. The J gene is TRBJ2-2, the V gene TRBV9; D possibly corresponds to TRBD1 (6 bases). The V end lost 5 bases, the J end lost 9 bases, and 14 bases lay between the germline ends. The CDR3 consists of 13 residues. In germline, CDR1 is SGDLS, CDR2 YYNGEE. DNA of the CDR3: TGTGCCAGCAGTCTTACAGGGTCCAGGGAGCTGTTTTTT. This sequence encodes CASSLTGSRELFF.

This clone was recorded a few times. The chain uses TRBV5-1 and TRBJ2-3, with 7 bases identical to TRBD1. J gave up 6 bases and V 0 bases, and 10 bases lay outside the gene matches. Germline V CDR1 and CDR2: SGHRS, YFSETQ. The CDR3 is made up of 16 amino acids. CDR3 sequence reads: CASSLAAGGSSDTQYF. CDR3 sequence (DNA): TGCGCCAGCAGCTTGGCCGCAGGGGGAAGCAGCGATACGCAGTATTTT.

Here the CDR3 reads CASRGSSYEQYF. The CDR3 DNA is TGTGCCAGCAGGGGGAGCTCCTACGAGCAGTACTTC. The V and J genes are TRBV7-9 and TRBJ2-7; TRBD2 might be the D (5 bases). This CDR3 spans 12 amino acids. Deletions cut 6 bases from V and 0 bases from J, with 6 bases between. Germline CDR1 SEHNR, CDR2 FQNEAQ (reference sequence).

The chain is built from TRBV10-3 and TRBJ2-3; D remains ambiguous. The CDR3 runs to 13 residues. Germline lookup yields CDR1 ENHRY and CDR2 SYGVKD. V was trimmed by 7 bases and J by 3 bases, leaving 11 bases between them. The CDR3 sequence is CAITSAATDTQYF. The CDR3 DNA is TGTGCCATCACGTCTGCGGCGACAGATACGCAGTATTTT.

V is TRBV19 and J is TRBJ2-1; TRBD2 might be the D (5 bases). The CDR3 runs 15 residues. The V end lost 7 bases, the J end lost 8 bases, and 21 bases lay between the germline ends. CDR1 and CDR2 from the germline V gene are LNHDA and SQIVND (reference sequence). CDR3 sequence (DNA): TGTGCCAGTACTCCTCATCGGGGTCCGAGGGATGAGCAGTTCTTC. Its protein product is CASTPHRGPRDEQFF.

The chain links TRBV7-6 to TRBJ1-2; D remains unclear. The V end lost 5 bases, the J end lost 5 bases, and 15 bases lay between the germline ends. Germline loops: CDR1 SGHVS, CDR2 FNYEAQ. The CDR3 runs 14 residues. The CDR3 here is CASSPNGLGYGYTF. DNA for the CDR3: TGTGCCAGCAGCCCCAATGGACTAGGATATGGCTACACCTTC.

The chain carries TRBV5-1 and TRBJ2-5; D is undetermined. V lost 3 bases to trimming and J lost 2 bases, with 14 bases between them. The CDR3 sequence is 15 residues long. CDR1 SGHRS and CDR2 YFSETQ come from the germline V gene. CDR3 sequence reads: CASSSSLPQQETQYF. DNA of the CDR3: TGCGCCAGCAGCTCCTCCCTACCCCAACAAGAGACCCAGTACTTC.

V usage is TRBV4-3 and J usage is TRBJ1-4; D is ambiguous. CDR3 length equals 15 residues. Trimming removed 0 bases at V and 8 bases at J, with 13 bases between. Germline V gives CDR1 LGHNA, CDR2 YSLEER. The CDR3: CASSQDSGIGEKLFF. The CDR3 DNA reads TGCGCCAGCAGCCAAGACTCGGGGATTGGGGAAAAACTGTTTTTT.

This clone was counted once. This CDR3 is CASRRRGTTDTQYF. For the CDR3, the DNA is TGTGCCAGCAGGCGACGCGGGACCACAGATACGCAGTATTTT. The V and J genes are TRBV27 and TRBJ2-3, with D perhaps TRBD2 (6 bases). CDR3 size: 14 residues. V lost 6 bases to trimming and J lost 2 bases, with 12 bases between them. The germline CDR1 and CDR2 sequences are MNHEY and SMNVEV (reference sequence).

V usage is TRBV19 and J usage is TRBJ2-1, with 7 bases aligning to TRBD2. The V gene's germline CDR1 is LNHDA and CDR2 SQIVND (reference sequence). The CDR3 sequence is 13 residues long. V lost 3 bases to trimming and J lost 10 bases; unmatched junction nucleotides: 6. CDR3 sequence (DNA): TGTGCCAGTAGTATTACTCGCGGGGGAGAGCAGTTCTTC. Amino acid sequence: CASSITRGGEQFF.

The chain is built from TRBV7-2 and TRBJ2-7, with unresolved D. The ends were cut back, 5 bases at V and 2 bases at J, with 10 bases in the middle. Germline CDR1 and CDR2: SGHTA and FQGNSA. The CDR3 covers 13 residues. The CDR3 spells CASSPIRAYEQYF. The CDR3 DNA reads TGTGCCAGCAGCCCGATCCGGGCCTACGAGCAGTACTTC.

The chain is built from TRBV5-6 and TRBJ1-5, with D possibly matching TRBD1 (6 bases). The CDR3 extends over 15 amino acids. Germline V gives CDR1 SGHDT, CDR2 YYEEEE. V shed 3 bases and J shed 5 bases, with 15 bases lying between them. Written as DNA, the CDR3 is TGTGCCAGCAGCTCCTTAAGGGAGGGGGATCAGCCCCAGCATTTT. This translates into CASSSLREGDQPQHF.

This chain links TRBV6-1 with TRBJ1-1; D may be TRBD1 (6 bases). The ends were cut back, 8 bases at V and 11 bases at J, with 18 bases in the middle. Germline V gives CDR1 MNHNS, CDR2 SASEGT. The CDR3 spans 12 residues. The DNA for the CDR3 is TGTGCCAGCTCCAGGTCGGACAGCCTCGCTTTCTTT. Translating it yields CASSRSDSLAFF.

This chain connects TRBV4-2 to TRBJ2-5, with D maybe TRBD1 (6 bases). Germline CDR1 and CDR2: LGHNA and YNFKEQ. The CDR3 totals 15 residues. V dropped 1 base and J dropped 4 bases, with 13 bases sitting between them. CDR3 sequence (DNA): TGTGCCAGCAGCCAAGGCCCTCAGGGGTTAGAGACCCAGTACTTC. It encodes CASSQGPQGLETQYF.

This chain joins TRBV7-6 and TRBJ1-1; 7 bases map to TRBD1. The CDR3 runs to 13 residues. With 2 bases clipped from V and 3 bases from J, the junction kept 0 bases outside the gene matches. The V gene's germline CDR1 is SGHVS and CDR2 FNYEAQ. The CDR3 region is CASSLQGDTEAFF. The CDR3, as DNA: TGTGCCAGCAGCTTACAGGGGGACACTGAAGCTTTCTTT.

The chain couples TRBV6-5 to TRBJ2-2, with D possibly TRBD1 on 6 matching bases. The CDR3 has 14 residues. Germline CDR1 MNHEY, CDR2 SVGAGI. V lost 0 bases and J lost 6, with 8 bases in between. The CDR3 coding sequence is TGTGCCAGCAGTTACTCGGGACACCCCGGGGAGCTGTTTTTT. This translates into CASSYSGHPGELFF.

V usage is TRBV2 and J usage is TRBJ1-2; D is ambiguous. V lost 7 bases, J lost 6 bases, and 9 bases lay in between. This CDR3 region has 11 residues. The germline V gene encodes CDR1 SNHLY and CDR2 FYNNEI. The CDR3, as DNA: TGTGCCAGCAAGACGGAGGATGGCTACACCTTC. Amino acid sequence: CASKTEDGYTF.

The J gene is TRBJ2-7, the V gene TRBV5-6, with TRBD1 matching 7 bases. The CDR3 has 12 residues. V lost 2 bases to trimming and J lost 6 bases; unmatched junction nucleotides: 2. Per the germline V gene, CDR1 is SGHDT and CDR2 is YYEEEE. For the CDR3, the DNA is TGTGCCAGCAGCTTAAGGGGGCTCGAGCAGTACTTC. Translated, it gives CASSLRGLEQYF.

This rearrangement joins TRBV19 to TRBJ1-2; D remains ambiguous. Germline-derived CDR1 and CDR2 are LNHDA and SQIVND (reference sequence). This CDR3 is built from 12 residues. Trimming stripped 8 bases from V and 8 bases from J, with 15 bases between. DNA of the CDR3: TGTGCCAGTGAGGGCGGAGGAGACGGCTACACCTTC. It codes for CASEGGGDGYTF.

This CDR3 reads CASSLEEAGYNEQFF. As DNA, the CDR3 is TGTGCCAGCAGCTTGGAGGAAGCGGGGTACAATGAGCAGTTCTTC. The chain links TRBV11-3 to TRBJ2-1; TRBD2 matches at 7 bases. Germline values: CDR1 SGHNT, CDR2 YENEEA. The V and J ends lost 3 bases and 4 bases, in that order; junction bases with no gene match: 6. The CDR3 runs to 15 residues.

This clone occurred a few times. One junction end does not reproduce the germline sequence, and a read error may be involved. CDR3 in DNA: TGTGCCAGCCTGAGGACAGGGGGCTCCTCCGAGCAGTACTTC. It specifies CASLRTGGSSEQYF. The chain employs TRBV6-1 and TRBJ2-7, with 11 bases that match TRBD1. The length of the CDR3 is 14 residues. The germline V gene encodes CDR1 MNHNS and CDR2 SASEGT.

The chain uses TRBV9 and TRBJ1-4, with a tentative D call TRBD1 (6 bases). The CDR3 consists of 15 residues. V dropped 7 bases and J dropped 2 bases, with 15 bases sitting between them. The germline V gene has CDR1 SGDLS and CDR2 YYNGEE. CDR3 DNA: TGTGCCAGCCGCAGGGGAAGGTCGACTAATGAAAAACTGTTTTTT. This translates into CASRRGRSTNEKLFF.

The chain joins TRBV30 to TRBJ2-3, with D perhaps matching TRBD2 (6 bases). Germline-derived CDR1 and CDR2 are GTSNPN and SVGIG (reference sequence). This CDR3 is 14 amino acids long. V was shortened by 8 bases and J by 0 bases, with 15 bases between the two germline ends. In DNA, the CDR3 is TGTGCCCGCTCCTTCGGGACTAGCACAGATACGCAGTATTTT. The encoded protein is CARSFGTSTDTQYF.

A single count supports this clone. The rearrangement joins TRBV2 to TRBJ2-3; possibly TRBD2 for D (6 bases). CDR1 and CDR2 from the germline V gene are SNHLY and FYNNEI. The V end lost 7 bases, the J end lost 0 bases, and 14 bases lay between the germline ends. The CDR3 covers 15 residues. The CDR3 coding sequence is TGTGCCAGCACCAGGGACTTCTCTAGCACAGATACGCAGTATTTT. Protein sequence: CASTRDFSSTDTQYF.

The chain couples TRBV5-1 to TRBJ2-3, with 13 bases lining up with TRBD2. This CDR3 comprises 15 residues. After removal of 0 bases from V and 5 bases from J, the junction contained 0 bases not matched to a gene. CDR1 and CDR2 (germline): SGHRS, YFSETQ. The CDR3 loop is CASSLGLAGGDTQYF. CDR3 coding DNA: TGCGCCAGCAGCTTGGGACTAGCGGGGGGAGATACGCAGTATTTT. Together with reference TRBV5-1 and TRBJ2-3, the CDR3 gives the full variable domain: KAGVTQTPRYLIKTRGQQVTLSCSPISGHRSVSWYQQTPGQGLQFLFEYFSETQRNKGNFPGRFSGRQFSNSRSEMNVSTLELGDSALYLCASSLGLAGGDTQYFGPGTRLTVL.